These 20 T cell receptor beta chains originate from one sample sequenced in a study of cytomegalovirus exposure and HLA in healthy donors. 13 Jbeta primers and 60 Vbeta primers were used for the PCR. Clones were read by immunoSEQ multiplex PCR, and TCRdb kept only the in-frame ones, dropping some. Found here are 130,000 to 150,000 clones, 74% of them singletons; the top ten hold 4.3%. The specimen sequenced was PBMCs. All receptors come from a man in his late teens or twenties in good health and CMV-seropositive.

V usage is TRBV27 and J usage is TRBJ1-6; no reliable D call. The V end was cut by 2 bases, the J end by 10 bases, with 9 bases between. Germline-derived CDR1 and CDR2 are MNHEY and SMNVEV (reference sequence). CDR3 length: 13 amino acids. CDR3 residues: CASSLRTGSPLHF. The CDR3 coding sequence is TGTGCCAGCAGTTTAAGGACGGGGTCACCCCTCCACTTT.

V usage is TRBV9 and J usage is TRBJ2-7; TRBD1 matches at 7 bases. The CDR3 sequence is 12 residues long. The germline V gene has CDR1 SGDLS and CDR2 YYNGEE. V trimming: 4 bases; J trimming: 6 bases; junction bases outside the gene matches: 4. CDR3 sequence (DNA): TGTGCCAGCAGCATATCAGGGGGCGAGCAGTACTTC. Translated, it gives CASSISGGEQYF.

Points on this clone: This sample also contains other DNA sequences that code for the same CDR3. The gene calls are TRBV6-6 and TRBJ2-7; D is unresolved. V was cut by 0 bases and J by 6 bases, with 3 bases left in between. This CDR3 has 11 residues. CDR1 MNHNY and CDR2 SVGAGI come from the germline V gene (reference sequence). For the CDR3, the DNA is TGTGCCAGCAGTTACTCCAGCGAGCAGTACTTC. The encoded protein is CASSYSSEQYF.

This clone has a handful of counts. One junction end disagrees with the germline gene, perhaps due to a read error. The chain combines TRBV7-2 with TRBJ2-7, with a tentative D call TRBD1 (6 bases). CDR1 and CDR2 from the germline V gene are SGHTA and FQGNSA. The CDR3 totals 14 residues. The CDR3 is CASSLAGAQYGQYF. The CDR3 bases are TGTGCCAGCAGCTTAGCGGGGGCCCAGTACGGGCAGTACTTC.

This chain's CDR3 is CASSGQTPDQETQYF. For the CDR3, the DNA is TGCGCCAGCAGCGGACAGACGCCTGATCAGGAGACCCAGTACTTC. The V call is TRBV10-1, the J call TRBJ2-5; D may be TRBD1 (6 bases). This CDR3 has 15 residues. The V and J ends lost 6 bases and 5 bases respectively, with 19 bases between them. In germline, CDR1 is WNHNN, CDR2 SYGVQD (reference sequence).

This chain connects TRBV10-3 to TRBJ2-7, with D possibly TRBD1 on 5 matching bases. This CDR3 is 14 amino acids long. Germline loops: CDR1 ENHRY, CDR2 SYGVKD. V dropped 0 bases and J dropped 3 bases, with 9 bases sitting between them. The CDR3 reads CAISESNRLYEQYF. The CDR3 DNA reads TGTGCCATCAGTGAGTCCAACAGGCTCTACGAGCAGTACTTC.

This sequence joins TRBV18 and TRBJ2-7, with 9 bases that match TRBD1. The germline V gene has CDR1 KGHSH and CDR2 LQKENI. The ends lost 4 bases at V and 4 bases at J; junction bases unmatched: 14. CDR3 length: 17 amino acids. CDR3 in DNA: TGTGCCAGCTCACAAAGCGTTTCGGGGACAGGGAAATACGAGCAGTACTTC. It codes for CASSQSVSGTGKYEQYF.

This clone has just a few counts. The chain is built from TRBV5-1 and TRBJ2-5, with TRBD1 matching 7 bases. Germline assignment: CDR1 SGHRS and CDR2 YFSETQ. The CDR3 has 14 residues. Trimming removed 4 bases from V and 2 bases from J; junction bases left unmatched: 5. The CDR3: CASSLLQGQETQYF. CDR3 DNA sequence: TGCGCCAGCAGCCTCCTACAGGGGCAAGAGACCCAGTACTTC.

The rearrangement joins TRBV10-3 to TRBJ1-1, with D perhaps TRBD1 (5 bases). CDR1 is ENHRY, CDR2 SYGVKD, per germline. Trimming took off 4 bases at V and 3 bases at J, with 12 bases between the two ends. This CDR3 region has 14 residues. The CDR3 protein is CAISGRVDDTEAFF. The CDR3 DNA sequence: TGTGCCATCAGTGGCAGGGTTGACGACACTGAAGCTTTCTTT.

The V gene is TRBV5-1, the J gene TRBJ2-2; possible D gene TRBD2, 6 bases. There are 15 residues in the CDR3. Trimming pared 5 bases from V and 0 bases from J, leaving 11 bases between. In germline, CDR1 is SGHRS, CDR2 YFSETQ. The CDR3 DNA is TGCGCCAGCAGGCGGGACGGCGCGAACACCGGGGAGCTGTTTTTT. It is translated as CASRRDGANTGELFF.

In its sample, this clone was seen a few times. The rearrangement joins TRBV5-4 to TRBJ1-2, with a possible D match to TRBD1 (6 bases). V lost 4 bases and J 8 bases, leaving 15 bases between the germline ends. Germline CDR1 reads SGHNT; CDR2 reads YYREEE (reference sequence). This CDR3 comprises 13 residues. Here the CDR3 DNA reads TGTGCCAGCAGCCAGACAGGAGCCCGAGGCTACACCTTC. Protein product: CASSQTGARGYTF. Based on the CDR3 plus reference TRBV5-4 and TRBJ1-2, the full variable domain is ETGVTQSPTHLIKTRGQQVTLRCSSQSGHNTVSWYQQALGQGPQFIFQYYREEENGRGNFPPRFSGLQFPNYSSELNVNALELDDSALYLCASSQTGARGYTFGSGTRLTVV.

The rearrangement links TRBV14 to TRBJ1-6; 9 nucleotides match TRBD1. The CDR3 consists of 15 residues. Germline CDR1 reads SGHDN; CDR2 reads FVKESK. V was pared by 3 bases and J by 10 bases, with 7 bases of the junction left unmatched. CDR3 coding DNA: TGTGCCAGCAGCCAGTCCGGGACAGGGCAGTCACCCCTCCACTTT. Encoded protein: CASSQSGTGQSPLHF.

The rearrangement uses TRBV4-3 and TRBJ2-1; 8 nucleotides line up with TRBD2. The CDR3 contains 15 residues. From germline, CDR1 is LGHNA and CDR2 YSLEER. The ends lost 0 bases at V and 4 bases at J; junction bases unmatched: 2. The CDR3: CASSQESGGYNEQFF. CDR3 in DNA: TGCGCCAGCAGCCAAGAGAGCGGGGGATACAATGAGCAGTTCTTC.

This clone came up once. V usage is TRBV7-3 and J usage is TRBJ2-1; 11 nucleotides line up with TRBD2. The V and J ends lost 5 bases and 4 bases, in that order; junction bases with no gene match: 7. This CDR3 region has 16 residues. Germline assignment: CDR1 SGHTA and CDR2 FQGTGA. Written as DNA, the CDR3 is TGTGCCAGCAGCCCCCAGACTAGCGGGGCGTACAATGAGCAGTTCTTC. It yields the protein CASSPQTSGAYNEQFF. Combining the CDR3 with reference TRBV7-3 and TRBJ2-1 gives the whole variable domain GAGVSQTPSNKVTEKGKYVELRCDPISGHTALYWYRQSLGQGPEFLIYFQGTGAADDSGLPNDRFFAVRPEGSVSTLKIQRTERGDSAVYLCASSPQTSGAYNEQFFGPGTRLTVL.

The chain combines TRBV28 with TRBJ2-3; TRBD2 agrees at 10 bases. V lost 6 bases to trimming and J lost 3 bases; unmatched junction nucleotides: 9. In germline, CDR1 is MDHEN, CDR2 SYDVKM. The length of the CDR3 is 16 residues. The CDR3 region is CASSITSGVITDTQYF. DNA of the CDR3: TGTGCCAGCAGCATTACTAGCGGGGTTATTACAGATACGCAGTATTTT.

V gene TRBV7-2 combines with J gene TRBJ2-1, with TRBD1 matching 10 bases. The CDR3 length is 16 residues. V shed 3 bases and J 3 bases; nucleotides not matched to a gene: 5. Germline CDR1 reads SGHTA; CDR2 reads FQGNSA. The CDR3 bases are TGTGCCAGCAGCTTGAGGACAGGGGGATTCTACAATGAGCAGTTCTTC. Residues: CASSLRTGGFYNEQFF.

The V gene is TRBV18, the J gene TRBJ2-7; 9 positions agree with TRBD1. V trimming: 2 bases; J trimming: 5 bases; junction bases outside the gene matches: 10. Germline CDR1 and CDR2: KGHSH and LQKENI. CDR3 length equals 16 residues. The CDR3 DNA sequence: TGTGCCAGCTCACCAAGTCGTCCACAGGGGGCAAACGAGCAGTACTTC. It encodes CASSPSRPQGANEQYF.

The chain combines TRBV15 with TRBJ1-1, with D perhaps TRBD1 (5 bases). Trimming shortened V by 5 bases and J by 8 bases, and 18 bases separated the two germline ends. Germline lookup yields CDR1 LNHNV and CDR2 YYDKDF (reference sequence). This CDR3 comprises 14 residues. The DNA for the CDR3 is TGTGCCACCAGCCGAAAGGGGCCGATAATCGAAGCTTTCTTT. This sequence encodes CATSRKGPIIEAFF. Full variable domain (rest looked up from reference TRBV15 and TRBJ1-1): DAMVIQNPRYQVTQFGKPVTLSCSQTLNHNVMYWYQQKSSQAPKLLFHYYDKDFNNEADTPDNFQSRRPNTSFCFLDIRSPGLGDTAMYLCATSRKGPIIEAFFGQGTRLTVV.

This sequence joins TRBV30 and TRBJ2-2, with D tentatively TRBD2 (6 bases). V dropped 8 bases and J dropped 5 bases, with 15 bases sitting between them. The CDR3 has 13 residues. From germline, CDR1 is GTSNPN and CDR2 SVGIG (reference sequence). The DNA for the CDR3 is TGTGCCCTCTGGCGGGACTTTACCGGGGAGCTGTTTTTT. Protein sequence: CALWRDFTGELFF.

A note on this clone: The junction differs from germline at one of its ends, possibly a read error. The V call is TRBV7-7, the J call TRBJ2-5; 8 bases align to TRBD2. Germline CDR1 SSHAT, CDR2 FNYEAQ (reference sequence). The CDR3 runs to 18 residues. CDR3 DNA sequence: TGTGCTAGCAGCTTGTCCGTCGCGGGGGGCGGAGTGGGGGAGACCCAGTACTTC. This encodes CASSLSVAGGGVGETQYF.